This T cell receptor beta chain was sequenced for a study of cytomegalovirus exposure and HLA in healthy donors. General study results and limits: The classifier reportedly diagnosed cytomegalovirus status with high sensitivity and specificity. One later analysis, an examination of the approximately 130 validation repertoires, found that first-cohort TCR clusters tended to co-occur in them. The authors listed about 170 TCR beta chains as cytomegalovirus-associated.

Sequencing was performed with immunoSEQ multiplex PCR; in TCRdb, only in-frame clones are kept and a portion is missing. The sample contains some 270,000 clones, about 86% of which appear only once. Details on this clone: Antigen unknown.

Source material: PBMCs. This receptor was identified in a woman under 30 in good health and CMV-seronegative.

DNA for the CDR3: TGTGCCAGCAGCGAACAGGGATGGGTGAACACTGAAGCTTTCTTT. It encodes CASSEQGWVNTEAFF. The chain has TRBV7-6 and TRBJ1-1, with a tentative D call TRBD1 (6 bases). This CDR3 has 15 amino acids. Germline V gives CDR1 SGHVS, CDR2 FNYEAQ. Trimming removed 5 bases at V and 0 bases at J, with 13 bases between.